The rows below give T cell receptor beta chains drawn from one sample of a study of cytomegalovirus exposure and HLA in healthy donors. Profiling relied on immunoSEQ multiplex PCR, and the TCRdb table lists in-frame clones only, not all of them. The sample holds some 60,000 clones; roughly four fifths are singletons and the top ten take around 1.7%. The specimen sequenced was PBMCs. These receptors were taken from a middle-aged man in good health and CMV-seronegative. Both conserved end residues are part of each CDR3. A D gene is named only where the DNA matches it firmly. Expanded clones get a size class; other rows say once, few or many, or leave the size out.

V gene: TRBV7-9
clone size: -
J gene: TRBJ1-2
D gene: -
CDR3 protein: CASSGPDRSLYGYTF
CDR3 DNA: TGTGCCAGCAGCGGGCCGGACAGAAGCCTCTATGGCTACACCTTC

V gene: TRBV30
clone size: once
J gene: TRBJ1-5
D gene: -
CDR3 protein: CAWNQGRQGQPQHF
CDR3 DNA: TGTGCCTGGAATCAGGGGCGCCAGGGTCAGCCCCAGCATTTT

V gene: TRBV7-9
clone size: -
J gene: TRBJ1-5
D gene: TRBD1
CDR3 protein: CASRKGANQPQHF
CDR3 DNA: TGTGCCAGCCGCAAGGGGGCCAATCAGCCCCAGCATTTT

V gene: TRBV7-2
clone size: -
J gene: TRBJ2-1
D gene: -
CDR3 protein: CASSLELYNEQFF
CDR3 DNA: TGTGCCAGCAGCTTAGAGCTCTACAATGAGCAGTTCTTC

V gene: TRBV5-4
clone size: -
J gene: TRBJ1-2
D gene: TRBD1
CDR3 protein: CASSRPGTVVSYGYTF
CDR3 DNA: TGTGCCAGCAGCCGCCCAGGGACAGTAGTATCCTATGGCTACACCTTC

V gene: TRBV6-5
clone size: few
J gene: TRBJ1-1
D gene: -
CDR3 protein: CASSFRDTEAFF
CDR3 DNA: TGTGCCAGCAGTTTCCGGGACACTGAAGCTTTCTTT

V gene: TRBV7-2
clone size: -
J gene: TRBJ2-2
D gene: TRBD2
CDR3 protein: CASSDIPGLGSTGELFF
CDR3 DNA: TGTGCCAGCAGCGATATCCCGGGACTAGGATCAACCGGGGAGCTGTTTTTT

V gene: TRBV27
clone size: once
J gene: TRBJ1-6
D gene: TRBD1
CDR3 protein: CASRRDRGGVGSPLHF
CDR3 DNA: TGTGCCAGCAGACGCGACAGGGGGGGCGTCGGATCACCCCTCCACTTT

V gene: TRBV7-2
clone size: -
J gene: TRBJ1-1
D gene: TRBD1
CDR3 protein: CASSLERQGAVEAFF
CDR3 DNA: TGTGCCAGCAGCTTAGAGCGGCAGGGGGCAGTTGAAGCTTTCTTT

V gene: TRBV6-5
clone size: -
J gene: TRBJ2-2
D gene: -
CDR3 protein: CASRPSADTGELFF
CDR3 DNA: TGTGCCAGCAGACCGTCGGCGGATACCGGGGAGCTGTTTTTT